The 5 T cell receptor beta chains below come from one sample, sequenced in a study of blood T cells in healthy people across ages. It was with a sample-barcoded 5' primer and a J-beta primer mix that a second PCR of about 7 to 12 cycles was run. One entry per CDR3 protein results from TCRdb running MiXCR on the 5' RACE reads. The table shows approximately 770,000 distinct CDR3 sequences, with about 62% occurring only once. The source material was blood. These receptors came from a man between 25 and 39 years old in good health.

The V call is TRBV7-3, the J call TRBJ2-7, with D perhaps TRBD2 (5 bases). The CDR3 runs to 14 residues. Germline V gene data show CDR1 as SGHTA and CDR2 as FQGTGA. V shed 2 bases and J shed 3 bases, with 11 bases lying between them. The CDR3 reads CASSLHPGSYEQYF. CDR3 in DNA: TGTGCCAGCAGCTTACACCCGGGAAGCTACGAGCAGTACTTC.

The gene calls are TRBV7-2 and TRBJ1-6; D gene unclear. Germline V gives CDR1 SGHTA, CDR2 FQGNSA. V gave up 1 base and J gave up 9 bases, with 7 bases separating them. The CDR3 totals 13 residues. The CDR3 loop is CASSLVPGSPLHF. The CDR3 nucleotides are TGTGCCAGCAGCTTAGTGCCGGGTTCACCCCTCCACTTT.

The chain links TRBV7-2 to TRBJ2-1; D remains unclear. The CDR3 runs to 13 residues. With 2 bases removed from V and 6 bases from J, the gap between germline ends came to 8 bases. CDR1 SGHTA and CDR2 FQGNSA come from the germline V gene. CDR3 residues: CASSLKVFNEQFF. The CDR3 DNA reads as TGTGCCAGCAGCTTAAAGGTTTTCAATGAGCAGTTCTTC. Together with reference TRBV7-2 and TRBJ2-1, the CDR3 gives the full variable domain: GAGVSQSPSNKVTEKGKDVELRCDPISGHTALYWYRQSLGQGLEFLIYFQGNSAPDKSGLPSDRFSAERTGGSVSTLTIQRTQQEDSAVYLCASSLKVFNEQFFGPGTRLTVL.

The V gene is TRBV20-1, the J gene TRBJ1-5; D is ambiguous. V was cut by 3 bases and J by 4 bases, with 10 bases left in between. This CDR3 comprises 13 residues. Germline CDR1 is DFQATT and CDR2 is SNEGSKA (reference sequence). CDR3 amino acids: CSASFSDNQPQHF. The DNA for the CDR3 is TGCAGTGCTAGTTTTTCAGATAATCAGCCCCAGCATTTT.

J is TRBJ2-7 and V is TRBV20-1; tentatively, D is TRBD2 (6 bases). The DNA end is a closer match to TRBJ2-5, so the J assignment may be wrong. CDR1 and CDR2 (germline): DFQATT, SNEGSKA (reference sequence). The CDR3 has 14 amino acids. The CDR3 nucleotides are TGCAGTGCTAGCCAGGGACTCCCCGGGGAGACCCAGTACTTC. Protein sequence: CSASQGLPGETQYF.